This T cell receptor (beta chain) emerged from a study of Ad26.COV2.S vaccination and SARS-CoV-2 variants. Clones were read by immunoSEQ multiplex PCR, and TCRdb kept only the in-frame ones, dropping some. This sample has roughly 240,000 clones, with approximately 87% found just once. As for treatment: around 19 received Ad26.COV2.S at low or high dose, single or two shots; several received placebo; per-sample allocation not given. Vaccine and placebo recipients were sampled on day 63 after the first injection. In germline, CDR1 is MGHRA, CDR2 YSYEKL. Between the trimmed V and J ends, which lost 1 base and 6 bases, there was a span of 7 bases. The CDR3 covers 13 residues.

The chain carries TRBV4-1 and TRBJ1-5; D call uncertain. This clonotype was sampled from a person between 18 and 59 years old who received the Ad26.COV2.S COVID-19 vaccine or a placebo. The sample here was peripheral blood, taken in a trial of Ad26.COV2.S vaccine versus placebo. The CDR3 bases are TGCGCCAGCAGCCAAGTTGTGGGTCAGCCCCAGCATTTT. Amino acids: CASSQVVGQPQHF.